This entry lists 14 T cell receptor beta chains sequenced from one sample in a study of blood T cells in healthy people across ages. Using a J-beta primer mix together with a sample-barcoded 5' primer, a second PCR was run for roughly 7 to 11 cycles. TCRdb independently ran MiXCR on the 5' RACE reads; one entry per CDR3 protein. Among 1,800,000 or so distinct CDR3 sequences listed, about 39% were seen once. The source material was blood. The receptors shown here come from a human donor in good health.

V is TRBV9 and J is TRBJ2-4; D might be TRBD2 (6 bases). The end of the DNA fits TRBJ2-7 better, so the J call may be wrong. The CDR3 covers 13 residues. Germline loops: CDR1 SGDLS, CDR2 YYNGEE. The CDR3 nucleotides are TGTGCCAGCAGCGCTCGCGGGGATTCCGAGCAGTACTTC. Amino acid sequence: CASSARGDSEQYF.

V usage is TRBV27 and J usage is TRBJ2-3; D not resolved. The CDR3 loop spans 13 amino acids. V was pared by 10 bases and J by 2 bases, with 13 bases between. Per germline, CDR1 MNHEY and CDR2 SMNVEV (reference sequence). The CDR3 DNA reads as TGTGCCACCATGACGGGCGACACAGATACGCAGTATTTT. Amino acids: CATMTGDTDTQYF.

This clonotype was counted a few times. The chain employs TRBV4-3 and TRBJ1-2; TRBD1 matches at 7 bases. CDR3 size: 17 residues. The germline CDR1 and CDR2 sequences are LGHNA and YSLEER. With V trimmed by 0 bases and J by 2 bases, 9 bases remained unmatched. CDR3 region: CASSQDSIGGLNYGYTF. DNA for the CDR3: TGCGCCAGCAGCCAAGATAGTATAGGGGGCCTGAACTATGGCTACACCTTC.

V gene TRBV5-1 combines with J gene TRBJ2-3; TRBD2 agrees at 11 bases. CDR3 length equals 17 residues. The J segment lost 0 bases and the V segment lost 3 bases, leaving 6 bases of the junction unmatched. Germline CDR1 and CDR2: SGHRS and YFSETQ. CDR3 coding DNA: TGCGCCAGCAGCTACAGACTAGCGGGGACTAGCACAGATACGCAGTATTTT. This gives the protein CASSYRLAGTSTDTQYF.

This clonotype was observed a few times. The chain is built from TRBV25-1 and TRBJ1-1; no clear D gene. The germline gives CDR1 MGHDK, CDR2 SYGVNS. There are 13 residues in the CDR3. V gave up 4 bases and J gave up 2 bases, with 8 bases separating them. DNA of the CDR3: TGTGCCAGCAGTGTAGGGATCAACACTGAAGCTTTCTTT. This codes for CASSVGINTEAFF.

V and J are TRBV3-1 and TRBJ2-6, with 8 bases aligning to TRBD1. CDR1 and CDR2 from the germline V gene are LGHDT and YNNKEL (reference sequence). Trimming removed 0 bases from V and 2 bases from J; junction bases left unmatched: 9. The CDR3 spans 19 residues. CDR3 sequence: CASSQDYRTGITGANVLTF. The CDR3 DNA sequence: TGTGCCAGCAGCCAAGATTATAGGACAGGGATCACTGGGGCCAACGTCCTGACTTTC.

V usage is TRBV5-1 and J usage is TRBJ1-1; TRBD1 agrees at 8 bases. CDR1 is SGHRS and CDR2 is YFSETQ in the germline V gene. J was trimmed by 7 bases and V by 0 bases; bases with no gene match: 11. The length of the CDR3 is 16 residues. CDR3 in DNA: TGCGCCAGCAGCTTGGATACAGGGGGAGGTATAGGTGAAGCTTTCTTT. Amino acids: CASSLDTGGGIGEAFF.

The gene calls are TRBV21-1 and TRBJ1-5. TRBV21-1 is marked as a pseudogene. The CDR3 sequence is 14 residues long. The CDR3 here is CASSGELSNQPQHF. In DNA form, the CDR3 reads TGTGCCAGCAGCGGGGAACTTAGCAATCAGCCCCAGCATTTT.

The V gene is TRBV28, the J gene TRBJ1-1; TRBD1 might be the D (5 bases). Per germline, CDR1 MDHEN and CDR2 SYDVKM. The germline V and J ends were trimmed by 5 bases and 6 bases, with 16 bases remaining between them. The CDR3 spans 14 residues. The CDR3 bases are TGTGCCAGCAGTACCAGTTATAGGGGAGCTGAAGCTTTCTTT. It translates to CASSTSYRGAEAFF.

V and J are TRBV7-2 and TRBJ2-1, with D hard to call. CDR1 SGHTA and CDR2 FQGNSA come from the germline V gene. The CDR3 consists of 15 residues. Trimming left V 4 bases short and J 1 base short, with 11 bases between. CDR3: CASSSDGISYNEQFF. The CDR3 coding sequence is TGTGCCAGCAGCTCCGACGGTATTTCCTACAATGAGCAGTTCTTC.

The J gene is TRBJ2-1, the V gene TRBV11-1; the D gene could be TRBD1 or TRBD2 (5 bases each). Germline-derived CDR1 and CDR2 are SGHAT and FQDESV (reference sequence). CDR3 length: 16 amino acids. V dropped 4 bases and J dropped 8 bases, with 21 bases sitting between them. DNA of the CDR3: TGTGCCAGCAGCTCGTCCGGGACGGGAATTAGTGATGAGCAGTTCTTC. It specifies CASSSSGTGISDEQFF.

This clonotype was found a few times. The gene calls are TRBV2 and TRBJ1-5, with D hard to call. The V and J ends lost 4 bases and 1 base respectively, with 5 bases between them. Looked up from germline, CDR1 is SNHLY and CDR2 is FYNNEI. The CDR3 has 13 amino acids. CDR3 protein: CASSAASNQPQHF. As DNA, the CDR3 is TGTGCCAGCAGTGCTGCAAGCAATCAGCCCCAGCATTTT.

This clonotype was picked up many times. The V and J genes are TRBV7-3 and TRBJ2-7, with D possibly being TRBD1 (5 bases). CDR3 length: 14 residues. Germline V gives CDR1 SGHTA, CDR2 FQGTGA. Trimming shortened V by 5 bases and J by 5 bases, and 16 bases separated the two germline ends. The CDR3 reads CASSPRSGMDEQYF. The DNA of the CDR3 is TGTGCCAGCAGCCCACGGTCAGGGATGGACGAGCAGTACTTC.

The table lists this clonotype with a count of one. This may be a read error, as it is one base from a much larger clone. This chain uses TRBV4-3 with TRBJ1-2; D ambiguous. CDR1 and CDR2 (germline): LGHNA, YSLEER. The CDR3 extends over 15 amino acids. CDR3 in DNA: TGCACCAGCAGCCAAGGTCTAGTATTCGGCGACCTCTACACCTTC. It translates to CTSSQGLVFGDLYTF.